The T cell receptor beta chain under discussion was sequenced for a study of T cell responses to AZD1222 COVID-19 vaccine. Study-level results: Spike-specific TCR breadth and depth grew following two AZD1222 doses.

Produced via immunoSEQ multiplex PCR; TCRdb's table is partial and in-frame only. Here the sample spans roughly 70,000 clones, approximately 79% being singletons. This clone turned up a few times. Its antigen is currently unknown. The V gene lost 6 bases and the J gene lost 6 bases, with 8 bases spanning the gap. Per the germline V gene, CDR1 is MGHRA and CDR2 is YSYEKL. The CDR3 spans 11 residues. This clonotype originated in an adult in good health. This sample comprised peripheral blood, obtained on day 0 of MenACWY control vaccination. The V gene is TRBV4-1, the J gene TRBJ1-2; D gene unclear. CDR3 loop: CASRGVDGYTF. The CDR3 region has the DNA TGCGCCAGCAGGGGAGTCGATGGCTACACCTTC.